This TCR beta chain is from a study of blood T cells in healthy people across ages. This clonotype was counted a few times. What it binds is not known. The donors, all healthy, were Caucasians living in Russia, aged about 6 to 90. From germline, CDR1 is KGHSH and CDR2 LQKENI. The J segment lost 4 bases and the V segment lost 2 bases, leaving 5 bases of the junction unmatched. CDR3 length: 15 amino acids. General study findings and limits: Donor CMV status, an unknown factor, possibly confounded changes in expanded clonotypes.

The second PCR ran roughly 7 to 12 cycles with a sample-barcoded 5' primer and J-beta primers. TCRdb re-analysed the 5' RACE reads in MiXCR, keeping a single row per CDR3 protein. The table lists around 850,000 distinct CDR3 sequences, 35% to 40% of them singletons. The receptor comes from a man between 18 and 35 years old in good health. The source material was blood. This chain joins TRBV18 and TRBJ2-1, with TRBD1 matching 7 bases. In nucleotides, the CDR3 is TGTGCCAGCTCACCAACAGGGGTAAGATACAATGAGCAGTTCTTC. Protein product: CASSPTGVRYNEQFF.